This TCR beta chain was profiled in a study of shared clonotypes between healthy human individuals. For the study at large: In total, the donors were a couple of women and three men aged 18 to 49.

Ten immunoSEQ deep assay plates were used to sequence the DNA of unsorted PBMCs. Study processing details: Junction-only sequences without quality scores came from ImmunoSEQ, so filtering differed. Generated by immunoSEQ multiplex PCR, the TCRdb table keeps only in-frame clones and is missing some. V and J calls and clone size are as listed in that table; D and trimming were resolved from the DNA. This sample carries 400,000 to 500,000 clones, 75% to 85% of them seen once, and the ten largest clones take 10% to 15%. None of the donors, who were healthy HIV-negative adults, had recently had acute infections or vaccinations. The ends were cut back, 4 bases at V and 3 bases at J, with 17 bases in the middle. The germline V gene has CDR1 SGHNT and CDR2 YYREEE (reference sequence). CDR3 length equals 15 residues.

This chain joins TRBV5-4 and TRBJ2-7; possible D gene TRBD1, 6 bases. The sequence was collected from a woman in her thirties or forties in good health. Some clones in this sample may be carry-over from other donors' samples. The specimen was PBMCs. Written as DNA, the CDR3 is TGTGCCAGCAGCGAGGACAGTCCTAGGGTCTACGAGCAGTACTTC. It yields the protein CASSEDSPRVYEQYF.